These 13 T cell receptor beta chains share one sample of origin, sequenced in a study of PD-1 blockade in classical Hodgkin lymphoma. Assay: immunoSEQ multiplex PCR; the TCRdb copy retains only in-frame clones and omits some. The sample has 15,000 to 20,000 clones; roughly nine tenths are singletons. Time point defined: newly diagnosed, previously untreated cHL patient sample. Sequencing was performed on peripheral blood mononuclear cells (PBMCs). These receptors were collected from a human donor with classical Hodgkin lymphoma.

The chain combines TRBV7-6 with TRBJ2-3; TRBD2 aligns across 10 bases. CDR1 and CDR2 from the germline V gene are SGHVS and FNYEAQ. There are 18 residues in the CDR3. J was trimmed by 0 bases and V by 0 bases; bases with no gene match: 6. In DNA form, the CDR3 reads TGTGCCAGCAGCTTAGCCAGGACTAGCGGACCTAGCACAGATACGCAGTATTTT. It yields the protein CASSLARTSGPSTDTQYF.

This clone has only a few counts. DNA for the CDR3: TGTGCCAGCACACAGGGGGCGGCCACTGAAGCTTTCTTT. Translating it yields CASTQGAATEAFF. The V gene is TRBV18, the J gene TRBJ1-1; 9 nucleotides line up with TRBD1. With V trimmed by 8 bases and J by 4 bases, 5 bases remained unmatched. Germline V gene lookup returns CDR1 KGHSH and CDR2 LQKENI. CDR3 length equals 13 residues.

This clone was recorded only once. CDR3 nucleotide sequence: TGTGCCAGCAGCGGGGTTTGGGCTGCGAACACCGGGGAGCTGTTTTTT. Protein product: CASSGVWAANTGELFF. This chain connects TRBV7-2 to TRBJ2-2; D remains unclear. The V end lost 5 bases, the J end lost 0 bases, and 13 bases lay between the germline ends. This CDR3 is 16 amino acids long. Germline V gene sequence: CDR1 SGHTA, CDR2 FQGNSA.

The chain carries TRBV28 and TRBJ2-3; 12 bases are a match to TRBD2. Unmatched junction bases numbered 4, after V lost 2 bases and J lost 1 base. The CDR3 spans 17 residues. Germline CDR1 MDHEN, CDR2 SYDVKM. The CDR3: CASSLLAGGRGTDTQYF. CDR3 DNA sequence: TGTGCCAGCAGTTTACTAGCGGGAGGGCGGGGCACAGATACGCAGTATTTT.

J is TRBJ2-7 and V is TRBV19, with TRBD2 as a possible D gene (6 bases). Germline lookup yields CDR1 LNHDA and CDR2 SQIVND (reference sequence). V was clipped by 9 bases and J by 2 bases, with 14 bases between them. The CDR3 runs 13 residues. The CDR3 DNA reads TGTGCCAGCGGCCTTAGCGGAGCCTACGAGCAGTACTTC. Protein product: CASGLSGAYEQYF.

The chain combines TRBV2 with TRBJ2-1, with D unclear. This CDR3 region has 12 residues. V was clipped by 6 bases and J by 6 bases, with 9 bases between them. Germline loops: CDR1 SNHLY, CDR2 FYNNEI. CDR3 in amino acids: CASSLDRNEQFF. The DNA for the CDR3 is TGTGCCAGCAGCTTGGACCGCAATGAGCAGTTCTTC.

The table lists this clone with a few counts. The rearrangement joins TRBV9 to TRBJ1-1; 9 bases are a match to TRBD1. Germline V gene data show CDR1 as SGDLS and CDR2 as YYNGEE. J lost 5 bases, V lost 3 bases, and 8 bases had no gene match. The CDR3 is made up of 15 amino acids. In nucleotides, the CDR3 is TGTGCCAGCAGCGCCACAGGGGGCGATTGGACTGAAGCTTTCTTT. Its translation is CASSATGGDWTEAFF.

This clone has a single count. V gene TRBV7-2 combines with J gene TRBJ2-7; no clear D gene. Germline CDR1 and CDR2: SGHTA and FQGNSA. Trimming removed 2 bases from V and 5 bases from J, with 7 bases in between. The CDR3 is 12 amino acids. This chain's CDR3 is CASSLSPHEQYF. The CDR3 DNA reads as TGTGCCAGCAGCTTATCCCCCCACGAGCAGTACTTC.

The gene calls are TRBV4-3 and TRBJ2-5; 9 bases align to TRBD2. This CDR3 has 14 residues. With 4 bases clipped from V and 4 bases from J, the junction kept 4 bases outside the gene matches. Germline assignment: CDR1 LGHNA and CDR2 YSLEER. CDR3 amino acids: CASSRSGRRETQYF. CDR3 bases: TGCGCCAGCAGCCGGAGCGGGAGGAGAGAGACCCAGTACTTC.

The chain uses TRBV11-2 and TRBJ1-1, with 8 nucleotides matching TRBD1. With V trimmed by 1 base and J by 7 bases, 14 bases remained unmatched. This CDR3 comprises 17 residues. The V gene's germline CDR1 is SGHAT and CDR2 FQNNGV. This CDR3 is CASSLGRQGARRGEAFF. The CDR3 DNA reads as TGTGCCAGCAGCTTAGGACGGCAGGGGGCTAGAAGGGGTGAAGCTTTCTTT.

This rearrangement joins TRBV28 to TRBJ1-2; TRBD1 matches 8 bases. V lost 6 bases and J lost 8; bases outside the gene matches: 11. The CDR3 consists of 14 residues. Per germline, CDR1 MDHEN and CDR2 SYDVKM. As DNA, the CDR3 is TGTGCCAGCAGCCTTTCCGGGACAGGTCCCGGCTACACCTTC. It encodes CASSLSGTGPGYTF.

V usage is TRBV7-2 and J usage is TRBJ2-1, with unresolved D. Germline CDR1 SGHTA, CDR2 FQGNSA. Trimming took 4 bases from V and 3 from J, leaving 7 bases between them. CDR3 length: 13 amino acids. The CDR3 here is CASSYSHYNEQFF. CDR3 DNA sequence: TGTGCCAGCAGCTATAGTCACTACAATGAGCAGTTCTTC.

This clone appeared a few times. This chain links TRBV27 with TRBJ2-7, with D perhaps TRBD2 (5 bases). This CDR3 has 13 amino acids. Deletions cut 3 bases from V and 5 bases from J, with 11 bases between. The germline CDR1 and CDR2 sequences are MNHEY and SMNVEV (reference sequence). The CDR3 protein is CASSFAPEDEQYF. DNA of the CDR3: TGTGCCAGCAGTTTCGCTCCGGAGGACGAGCAGTACTTC.